This T cell receptor (beta chain) was profiled in a study of cytomegalovirus exposure and HLA in healthy donors. Findings and limits, study-wide: Information on immune exposure was restricted to one variable (CMV serostatus). High specificity and sensitivity for cytomegalovirus status were reported for the classifier.

The CDR3 is made up of 13 amino acids. Trimming stripped 0 bases from V and 7 bases from J, with 9 bases between. Germline loops: CDR1 LNHNV, CDR2 YYDKDF (reference sequence). With respect to this clone: Antigen: not known.

With 60 Vbeta and 13 Jbeta primers, the PCR was carried out. Some clones are missing from TCRdb's copy, which holds only in-frame ones; the method was immunoSEQ multiplex PCR. Of 150,000 or so clones in the sample, 70% to 90% were seen once. This receptor was taken from a man younger than 35 in good health and CMV-seropositive. This chain joins TRBV15 and TRBJ1-2; possibly TRBD1 for D (5 bases). Sequences were obtained from PBMCs. CDR3 nucleotide sequence: TGTGCCACCAGCAGAGATCGGGGGGGTGGCTACACCTTC. As protein: CATSRDRGGGYTF.